Given below is one T cell receptor beta chain in context. Its antigen remains unidentified. Each CDR3 protein gets one entry after TCRdb re-called the reads with MiXCR. The sample shows around 300,000 distinct CDR3 sequences, approximately 9.5% of them seen only once. This sample is part of a study of T cell repertoires in cytomegalovirus infection. Study-wide findings and caveats: There were carriers of CMV plus the relevant HLA, and cumulative public TCR beta family frequency identified them. What dominated the ex vivo response were HLA-C-restricted CMV-specific TCR beta clonotypes.

Sample: PBMCs. This clonotype was sampled from a human donor in good health (CMV status not recorded). Some clones in this sample may be carry-over from other donors' samples.

This CDR3 is CASSLTGPPSYEQYF. CDR3 in DNA: TGTGCCAGCAGTTTGACGGGGCCCCCTTCCTACGAGCAGTACTTC. The chain uses TRBV28 and TRBJ2-7; D tentatively reads TRBD1 or TRBD2 (5 bases each). Trimming removed 3 bases from V and 1 base from J, with 13 bases in between. The germline gives CDR1 MDHEN, CDR2 SYDVKM. The CDR3 has 15 amino acids.